This T cell receptor (beta chain) was sequenced for a study of cytomegalovirus exposure and HLA in healthy donors. Regarding the study as a whole: As was reported, the classifier diagnosed cytomegalovirus status with high specificity and sensitivity.

Vbeta (60) and Jbeta (13) primers were used in the PCR. Assay: immunoSEQ multiplex PCR; the TCRdb copy retains only in-frame clones and omits some. Here the sample spans approximately 120,000 clones, over 70% being singletons. Germline V gene data show CDR1 as LNHDA and CDR2 as SQIVND (reference sequence). V shed 4 bases and J shed 2 bases, with 15 bases lying between them. The CDR3 is 15 amino acids. In this sample, this clone turned up a few times. What it recognizes is unknown. The sequencing sample was made of PBMCs. This sequence originates from a man aged 40-55 years in good health and CMV-seropositive. The genes are TRBV19 and TRBJ2-7; D is possibly TRBD2 (5 bases). This CDR3 is CASSNPGIPPYEQYF. CDR3 sequence (DNA): TGTGCCAGTAGTAATCCGGGAATACCACCCTACGAGCAGTACTTC. Combining the CDR3 with reference TRBV19 and TRBJ2-7 gives the whole variable domain DGGITQSPKYLFRKEGQNVTLSCEQNLNHDAMYWYRQDPGQGLRLIYYSQIVNDFQKGDIAEGYSVSREKKESFPLTVTSAQKNPTAFYLCASSNPGIPPYEQYFGPGTRLTVT.